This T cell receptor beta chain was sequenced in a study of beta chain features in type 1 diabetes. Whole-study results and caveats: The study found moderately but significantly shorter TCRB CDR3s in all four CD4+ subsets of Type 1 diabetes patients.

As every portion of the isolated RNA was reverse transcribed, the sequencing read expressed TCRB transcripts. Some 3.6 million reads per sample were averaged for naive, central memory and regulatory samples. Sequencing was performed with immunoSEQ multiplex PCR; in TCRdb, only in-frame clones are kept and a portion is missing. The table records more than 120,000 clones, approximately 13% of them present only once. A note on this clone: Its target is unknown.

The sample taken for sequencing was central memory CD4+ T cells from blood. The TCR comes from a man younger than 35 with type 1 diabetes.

The CDR3 bases are TGCGCCAGCAGCCCGGGGACAGGAGGGGCAGAGACCCAGTACTTC. This sequence encodes CASSPGTGGAETQYF. The chain uses TRBV5-1 and TRBJ2-5; 8 nucleotides match TRBD1. CDR1 SGHRS and CDR2 YFSETQ come from the germline V gene. Losses at the gene ends were 4 bases for V and 4 bases for J; bases not matched to a gene: 9. The CDR3 runs 15 residues.